The 26 T cell receptor beta chains below all came from one sample that was sequenced in a study of T cells in localized non-small cell lung cancer. The protocol was immunoSEQ multiplex PCR, while the TCRdb copy is restricted to in-frame clones and leaves out a portion. The sample lists 20,000 to 25,000 clones; approximately 88% were seen once. Sequenced here: peripheral blood, sampled before any cancer treatment. The receptors stem from a male donor aged 60 or over with stage I lung adenocarcinoma.

The chain uses TRBV5-4 and TRBJ2-3; the D is unclear. Germline assignment: CDR1 SGHNT and CDR2 YYREEE (reference sequence). The CDR3 consists of 13 residues. Trimming left V 1 base short and J 5 bases short, with 8 bases between. CDR3 protein: CASSLLSGDTQYF. The CDR3 nucleotides are TGTGCCAGCAGCTTGCTTTCGGGAGATACGCAGTATTTT.

This clone was recorded a few times. The chain uses TRBV30 and TRBJ1-1, with D possibly matching TRBD1 (5 bases). The CDR3 is 13 residues long. CDR1 and CDR2 (germline): GTSNPN, SVGIG (reference sequence). V lost 3 bases to trimming and J lost 0 bases, with 8 bases between them. CDR3 amino acids: CAWRGEMNTEAFF. The CDR3 region has the DNA TGTGCCTGGAGGGGGGAGATGAACACTGAAGCTTTCTTT.

The chain employs TRBV2 and TRBJ2-2; no definite D call. This CDR3 has 12 residues. V lost 3 bases, J lost 4 bases, and 3 bases lay in between. The germline gives CDR1 SNHLY, CDR2 FYNNEI. CDR3 region: CASSEGTGELFF. As DNA, the CDR3 is TGTGCCAGCAGTGAGGGCACCGGGGAGCTGTTTTTT. The full variable domain, in which reference TRBV2 and TRBJ2-2 provide the parts outside the CDR3, is EPEVTQTPSHQVTQMGQEVILRCVPISNHLYFYWYRQILGQKVEFLVSFYNNEISEKSEIFDDQFSVERPDGSNFTLKIRSTKLEDSAMYFCASSEGTGELFFGEGSRLTVL.

This chain connects TRBV7-2 to TRBJ2-7, with 11 nucleotides matching TRBD2. The CDR3 has 14 residues. J gave up 4 bases and V 3 bases, and 2 bases lay outside the gene matches. CDR1 and CDR2 (germline): SGHTA, FQGNSA. The CDR3 DNA follows: TGTGCCAGCAGCTTTAGCGGGGGGGCATACGAGCAGTACTTC. Protein: CASSFSGGAYEQYF.

V and J are TRBV7-9 and TRBJ1-1; D might be TRBD1 (5 bases). V dropped 5 bases and J dropped 5 bases, with 12 bases sitting between them. CDR1 SEHNR and CDR2 FQNEAQ come from the germline V gene (reference sequence). The CDR3 runs 13 residues. As DNA, the CDR3 is TGTGCCAGCAGCAAAGGGGTTGGGACTGAAGCTTTCTTT. It translates to CASSKGVGTEAFF.

This chain links TRBV27 with TRBJ2-7; TRBD1 agrees at 7 bases. The CDR3 has 14 residues. Looked up from germline, CDR1 is MNHEY and CDR2 is SMNVEV (reference sequence). The V segment lost 0 bases and the J segment 3 bases; nucleotides outside the gene matches: 2. The CDR3 is CASSLSGQHYEQYF. DNA of the CDR3: TGTGCCAGCAGTTTATCGGGACAGCACTACGAGCAGTACTTC.

This clone was detected only a few times. The chain joins TRBV5-3 to TRBJ2-3; a possible D gene is TRBD1 (7 bases). TRBV5-3 is an open reading frame whose function is uncertain. The CDR3 runs to 15 residues. V lost 2 bases and J lost 3, with 13 bases in between. The CDR3 spells CARSFDREVTDTQYF. The CDR3 DNA reads as TGTGCCAGAAGCTTTGACAGGGAGGTTACAGATACGCAGTATTTT.

This rearrangement joins TRBV10-3 to TRBJ2-1; 8 nucleotides match TRBD1. CDR1 and CDR2 from the germline V gene are ENHRY and SYGVKD. Trimming at V came to 3 bases and at J to 7 bases, leaving 8 bases not matched to a gene. There are 15 residues in the CDR3. As DNA, the CDR3 is TGTGCCATCAGTGACGGACAGGGATTGGGAAATGAGCAGTTCTTC. It is translated as CAISDGQGLGNEQFF.

This sequence joins TRBV7-2 and TRBJ2-7, with D unresolved. Germline CDR1 reads SGHTA; CDR2 reads FQGNSA. Trimming left V 0 bases short and J 4 bases short, with 16 bases between. This CDR3 comprises 16 residues. CDR3 protein: CASSLAHGDGRYEQYF. The CDR3 DNA is TGTGCCAGCAGCTTAGCGCATGGAGACGGCAGGTACGAGCAGTACTTC.

V usage is TRBV10-3 and J usage is TRBJ1-5; D is possibly TRBD1 (6 bases). The V gene lost 6 bases and the J gene lost 7 bases, with 16 bases spanning the gap. The CDR3 totals 14 residues. Germline CDR1 is ENHRY and CDR2 is SYGVKD. The CDR3 region is CAISDDRFDQPQHF. CDR3 nucleotide sequence: TGTGCCATCAGCGACGACAGGTTTGACCAGCCCCAGCATTTT.

This chain uses TRBV7-2 with TRBJ2-3, with D tentatively TRBD2 (6 bases). The CDR3 is 15 amino acids. Germline-derived CDR1 and CDR2 are SGHTA and FQGNSA. V lost 6 bases to trimming and J lost 3 bases, with 16 bases between them. CDR3 sequence (DNA): TGTGCCAGCAGTTGGGCAGGGAGGCGGACAGATACGCAGTATTTT. Translated: CASSWAGRRTDTQYF.

The rearrangement joins TRBV28 to TRBJ2-3; maybe TRBD1 (6 bases). The CDR3 spans 16 residues. V was cut by 6 bases and J by 5 bases, with 21 bases left in between. The germline CDR1 and CDR2 sequences are MDHEN and SYDVKM. CDR3 nucleotide sequence: TGTGCCAGCAGCCCCCCCTTTGAGGGGGATGTAGATACGCAGTATTTT. It translates to CASSPPFEGDVDTQYF.

This chain joins TRBV5-6 and TRBJ2-3, with D uncertain. CDR1 and CDR2 from the germline V gene are SGHDT and YYEEEE. This CDR3 spans 17 amino acids. V was cut by 0 bases and J by 0 bases, with 14 bases left in between. This chain's CDR3 is CASSLARFYTSTDTQYF. CDR3 coding DNA: TGTGCCAGCAGCTTGGCCAGGTTCTATACTAGCACAGATACGCAGTATTTT.

This clone was seen only once. The chain carries TRBV6-5 and TRBJ2-5, with 10 bases lining up with TRBD1. Germline assignment: CDR1 MNHEY and CDR2 SVGAGI. CDR3 length equals 16 residues. V lost 2 bases, J lost 2 bases, and 5 bases stayed unmatched. CDR3 sequence: CASSYADRGFQETQYF. The CDR3 DNA is TGTGCCAGCAGTTACGCGGACAGGGGGTTTCAAGAGACCCAGTACTTC.

This rearrangement joins TRBV27 to TRBJ2-3; TRBD2 aligns across 8 bases. The CDR3 runs 15 residues. Germline V lookup: CDR1 MNHEY, CDR2 SMNVEV (reference sequence). Losses at the gene ends were 4 bases for V and 4 bases for J; bases not matched to a gene: 7. This CDR3 is CASSSGTRWSDTQYF. CDR3 sequence (DNA): TGTGCCAGCAGTTCCGGGACTAGGTGGTCAGATACGCAGTATTTT.

The CDR3 sequence: CASSVGQGAGTEAFF. CDR3 DNA: TGCGCCAGCAGCGTAGGACAGGGGGCCGGCACTGAAGCTTTCTTT. V usage is TRBV5-1 and J usage is TRBJ1-1; 11 bases match TRBD1. The CDR3 is made up of 15 amino acids. J gave up 4 bases and V 4 bases, and 6 bases lay outside the gene matches. Per germline, CDR1 SGHRS and CDR2 YFSETQ.

The CDR3 region has the DNA TGTGCCAGCAGTTACGGACTAGCGCGTACCAATGAGCAGTTCTTC. Translating it yields CASSYGLARTNEQFF. The chain has TRBV6-5 and TRBJ2-1, with 9 positions matching TRBD2. Germline V gene sequence: CDR1 MNHEY, CDR2 SVGAGI. CDR3 length: 15 amino acids. The ends lost 2 bases at V and 6 bases at J; junction bases unmatched: 5.

The V gene is TRBV10-3, the J gene TRBJ2-7; possibly TRBD1 or TRBD2 for D (5 bases each). In germline, CDR1 is ENHRY, CDR2 SYGVKD. V was trimmed by 8 bases and J by 0 bases, leaving 11 bases between them. The CDR3 is made up of 13 amino acids. CDR3 in DNA: TGTGCCATCTGGTCAGGGAGCTCCTACGAGCAGTACTTC. Its translation: CAIWSGSSYEQYF.

This clone was counted a single time. The chain recombines TRBV6-6 with TRBJ1-4; D is unclear. The CDR3 spans 13 residues. Germline-derived CDR1 and CDR2 are MNHNY and SVGAGI (reference sequence). V was pared by 10 bases and J by 3 bases, with 12 bases between. The CDR3 sequence: CAITSDPNEKLFF. The DNA for the CDR3 is TGTGCCATCACCTCCGATCCTAATGAAAAACTGTTTTTT.

V is TRBV5-4 and J is TRBJ1-2; 8 bases are a match to TRBD1. The CDR3 is made up of 15 amino acids. Germline values: CDR1 SGHNT, CDR2 YYREEE (reference sequence). The junction had 4 bases not matched to a gene; V was cut back by 0 bases and J by 3 bases. The CDR3 here is CASSLGQGAYYGYTF. CDR3 sequence (DNA): TGTGCCAGCAGCTTGGGGCAGGGGGCTTACTATGGCTACACCTTC. Full variable domain (outside the CDR3, taken from reference TRBV5-4 and TRBJ1-2): ETGVTQSPTHLIKTRGQQVTLRCSSQSGHNTVSWYQQALGQGPQFIFQYYREEENGRGNFPPRFSGLQFPNYSSELNVNALELDDSALYLCASSLGQGAYYGYTFGSGTRLTVV.

The chain carries TRBV30 and TRBJ2-1, with 10 nucleotides matching TRBD2. Trimming at V came to 4 bases and at J to 2 bases, leaving 8 bases not matched to a gene. This CDR3 is built from 16 residues. Looked up from germline, CDR1 is GTSNPN and CDR2 is SVGIG (reference sequence). The CDR3 DNA is TGTGCCTGGAATTTAGCGGGGGGTCCCCCCTACAATGAGCAGTTCTTC. Its protein product is CAWNLAGGPPYNEQFF.

CDR3 amino acids: CASSLGWAWDEQFF. The CDR3 DNA reads as TGTGCCAGCAGCTTAGGCTGGGCTTGGGATGAGCAGTTCTTC. The chain uses TRBV7-2 and TRBJ2-1; no clear D gene. V lost 1 base and J lost 8, with 12 bases in between. This CDR3 is 14 amino acids long. Germline CDR1 is SGHTA and CDR2 is FQGNSA.

J is TRBJ2-7 and V is TRBV27; D unclear. CDR3 length: 15 amino acids. Germline CDR1 and CDR2: MNHEY and SMNVEV (reference sequence). The V and J ends lost 1 base and 0 bases respectively, with 10 bases between them. CDR3 bases: TGTGCCAGCAGTTTATATCCGGGTAGCTCCTACGAGCAGTACTTC. This encodes CASSLYPGSSYEQYF.

The sample holds a few counts of this clone. The chain is built from TRBV7-2 and TRBJ1-2, with D maybe TRBD1 (5 bases). The CDR3 sequence is 14 residues long. Looked up from germline, CDR1 is SGHTA and CDR2 is FQGNSA. V lost 5 bases, J lost 2 bases, and 12 bases lay in between. In DNA, the CDR3 is TGTGCCAGCAGCGTTACAGGCTTAAACTATGGCTACACCTTC. Translating gives CASSVTGLNYGYTF. The variable domain in full, completed from reference TRBV7-2 and TRBJ1-2, reads GAGVSQSPSNKVTEKGKDVELRCDPISGHTALYWYRQSLGQGLEFLIYFQGNSAPDKSGLPSDRFSAERTGGSVSTLTIQRTQQEDSAVYLCASSVTGLNYGYTFGSGTRLTVV.

The V gene is TRBV7-9, the J gene TRBJ2-3; no clear D gene. V was clipped by 2 bases and J by 6 bases, with 6 bases between them. The CDR3 loop spans 12 amino acids. CDR1 is SEHNR and CDR2 is FQNEAQ in the germline V gene (reference sequence). The CDR3 nucleotides read TGTGCCAGCAGCTTACCCACGGATACGCAGTATTTT. Encoded protein: CASSLPTDTQYF.

J is TRBJ2-5 and V is TRBV10-3; 10 bases map to TRBD1. V was pared by 6 bases and J by 2 bases, with 6 bases of the junction left unmatched. CDR3 length: 15 amino acids. Germline CDR1 reads ENHRY; CDR2 reads SYGVKD. CDR3 region: CAIRTGGAGQETQYF. Here the CDR3 DNA reads TGTGCCATCAGGACAGGGGGCGCGGGTCAAGAGACCCAGTACTTC.